Shown below are 30 T cell receptor beta chains from a single sample sequenced in a study of blood T cell repertoires in COVID-19. TCRdb's table, derived via immunoSEQ multiplex PCR, lists solely in-frame clones and lacks some. The table has hundreds of thousands of clones, around 90% seen once. The specimen was PBMCs or T cells enriched from blood (not recorded which). Receptors originate from a woman in her forties with acute COVID-19.

V is TRBV7-8 and J is TRBJ1-2; no clear D. The CDR3 has 12 residues. V was trimmed by 4 bases and J by 7 bases, leaving 10 bases between them. Germline lookup yields CDR1 SGHVS and CDR2 FQNEAQ. CDR3 residues: CASSSSPGGYTF. The CDR3, as DNA: TGTGCCAGCAGCTCAAGCCCCGGTGGCTACACCTTC. Full variable domain (remainder filled in from reference TRBV7-8 and TRBJ1-2): GAGVSQSPRYKVAKRGQDVALRCDPISGHVSLFWYQQALGQGPEFLTYFQNEAQLDKSGLPSDRFFAERPEGSVSTLKIQRTQQEDSAVYLCASSSSPGGYTFGSGTRLTVV.

The rearrangement uses TRBV4-2 and TRBJ1-1; D not resolved. CDR1 and CDR2 (germline): LGHNA, YNFKEQ. V lost 0 bases, J lost 4 bases, and 21 bases lay in between. There are 18 residues in the CDR3. The CDR3 reads CASSQDQGRAGGTTEAFF. The CDR3 nucleotides read TGTGCCAGCAGCCAAGATCAAGGGAGGGCCGGCGGCACCACTGAAGCTTTCTTT.

The gene calls are TRBV30 and TRBJ1-1; D remains ambiguous. Trimming removed 3 bases from V and 5 bases from J, with 13 bases in between. The germline gives CDR1 GTSNPN, CDR2 SVGIG (reference sequence). CDR3 length equals 13 residues. CDR3 sequence (DNA): TGTGCCTGGAGCATCGCCGGGGTAACTGAAGCTTTCTTT. The encoded protein is CAWSIAGVTEAFF. The variable domain in full, with the rest retrieved from reference TRBV30 and TRBJ1-1, is SQTIHQWPATLVQPVGSPLSLECTVEGTSNPNLYWYRQAAGRGLQLLFYSVGIGQISSEVPQNLSASRPQDRQFILSSKKLLLSDSGFYLCAWSIAGVTEAFFGQGTRLTVV.

The rearrangement uses TRBV29-1 and TRBJ1-2; 7 bases line up with TRBD1. The CDR3 covers 11 residues. Per germline, CDR1 SQVTM and CDR2 ANQGSEA. Unmatched junction bases numbered 4, after V lost 5 bases and J lost 7 bases. CDR3 sequence reads: CSVTGEGGYTF. The DNA of the CDR3 is TGCAGCGTTACAGGGGAAGGTGGCTACACCTTC.

The rearrangement joins TRBV9 to TRBJ1-2; D unresolved. The CDR3 is made up of 15 amino acids. Trimming removed 5 bases from V and 6 bases from J, with 20 bases in between. The germline CDR1 and CDR2 sequences are SGDLS and YYNGEE. This chain's CDR3 is CASSATPEGADGYTF. Written as DNA, the CDR3 is TGTGCCAGCAGTGCCACACCGGAAGGAGCGGATGGCTACACCTTC.

The rearrangement uses TRBV3-1 (or the pseudogene TRBV3-2) and TRBJ2-1; TRBD2 matches at 9 bases. This CDR3 has 14 residues. The V segment lost 6 bases and the J segment 6 bases; nucleotides outside the gene matches: 6. From germline, CDR1 is LGHDT and CDR2 YNNKEL (reference sequence). CDR3 sequence reads: CASSTGLARNEQFF. Written as DNA, the CDR3 is TGTGCCAGCAGTACGGGACTAGCTCGCAATGAGCAGTTCTTC.

The chain has TRBV2 and TRBJ1-6, with D maybe TRBD1 (6 bases). The CDR3 spans 17 residues. V was clipped by 7 bases and J by 3 bases, with 19 bases between them. Germline CDR1 and CDR2: SNHLY and FYNNEI. The CDR3 DNA follows: TGTGCCAGCACGTACTCTCCTGGGACAATCTATAATTCACCCCTCCACTTT. It is translated as CASTYSPGTIYNSPLHF.

This chain links TRBV6-1 with TRBJ2-7; 8 bases match TRBD2. V dropped 4 bases and J dropped 7; count of bases not matched to a gene: 9. Germline values: CDR1 MNHNS, CDR2 SASEGT. CDR3 size: 14 residues. CDR3 protein: CASSAAGGAQEQYF. In DNA, the CDR3 is TGTGCCAGCAGTGCAGCCGGGGGGGCGCAAGAGCAGTACTTC.

The CDR3 sequence: CASSPREDTVNTEAFF. The CDR3 coding sequence is TGTGCCAGCTCACCGAGGGAAGATACAGTCAACACTGAAGCTTTCTTT. V is TRBV18 and J is TRBJ1-1; D gene ambiguous. The germline CDR1 and CDR2 sequences are KGHSH and LQKENI. V lost 3 bases and J lost 2, with 16 bases in between. The CDR3 covers 16 residues.

The rearrangement uses TRBV10-1 and TRBJ1-4; 7 bases are shared with TRBD1. The CDR3 has 14 residues. Looked up from germline, CDR1 is WNHNN and CDR2 is SYGVQD (reference sequence). The ends lost 5 bases at V and 4 bases at J; junction bases unmatched: 4. The CDR3 bases are TGCGCCAGCAGTCCCGGGACAGATAATGAAAAACTGTTTTTT. Encoded protein: CASSPGTDNEKLFF.

V gene TRBV9 combines with J gene TRBJ2-3; tentative D call: TRBD1 (6 bases). CDR1 and CDR2 (germline): SGDLS, YYNGEE. V lost 0 bases, J lost 2 bases, and 10 bases lay in between. The CDR3 runs to 15 residues. CDR3 nucleotides: TGTGCCAGCAGCGTAGAAGGGGGAATCACAGATACGCAGTATTTT. Its protein product is CASSVEGGITDTQYF.

The chain couples TRBV4-1 to TRBJ2-2; D is unresolved. V lost 5 bases to trimming and J lost 4 bases, with 11 bases between them. CDR3 size: 14 residues. Per the germline V gene, CDR1 is MGHRA and CDR2 is YSYEKL. The CDR3 nucleotides are TGCGCCAGCAGCTCCCCCGGTGGCACCGGGGAGCTGTTTTTT. It yields the protein CASSSPGGTGELFF.

The J gene is TRBJ2-7, the V gene TRBV7-2; D might be TRBD1 (7 bases). V was trimmed by 4 bases and J by 2 bases, leaving 21 bases between them. Germline V lookup: CDR1 SGHTA, CDR2 FQGNSA. There are 17 residues in the CDR3. The CDR3 nucleotides are TGTGCCAGCAGCTCACCCCAGGGGGGCTTTATAACCTACGAGCAGTACTTC. It specifies CASSSPQGGFITYEQYF.

This clone was recorded once. J is TRBJ1-5 and V is TRBV2; D is unclear. Deletions cut 8 bases from V and 6 bases from J, with 14 bases between. The CDR3 extends over 13 amino acids. Germline V gene sequence: CDR1 SNHLY, CDR2 FYNNEI. The chain's CDR3 is CASARDHGQPQHF. The CDR3 DNA sequence: TGTGCCAGCGCCCGGGATCACGGTCAGCCCCAGCATTTT.

The V and J genes are TRBV21-1 and TRBJ2-7; the table gives TRBD2 as D, unverified against the DNA. TRBV21-1 is a documented pseudogene. The CDR3 runs to 17 residues. This chain's CDR3 is CASSKVPPPGLHYEQYF. CDR3 sequence (DNA): TGTGCCAGCAGCAAAGTCCCCCCCCCGGGACTTCACTACGAGCAGTACTTC.

As to this clone: Additional DNA sequences in this sample encode the identical CDR3. The J gene is TRBJ2-7, the V gene TRBV7-9, with a possible D match to TRBD1 (6 bases). Germline loops: CDR1 SEHNR, CDR2 FQNEAQ (reference sequence). V was shortened by 1 base and J by 0 bases, with 7 bases between the two germline ends. The CDR3 totals 14 residues. The CDR3 is CASSLGTVSYEQYF. CDR3 in DNA: TGTGCCAGCAGCTTAGGGACAGTCTCCTACGAGCAGTACTTC.

The V and J genes are TRBV6-5 and TRBJ2-3; 7 bases are a match to TRBD1. In germline, CDR1 is MNHEY, CDR2 SVGAGI. The CDR3 extends over 13 amino acids. J lost 8 bases, V lost 4 bases, and 6 bases had no gene match. DNA of the CDR3: TGTGCCAGCAGTTGGGACAGCAAGGGTACGCAGTATTTT. As protein: CASSWDSKGTQYF.

The rearrangement uses TRBV6-1 and TRBJ1-4, with D possibly TRBD1 on 6 matching bases. The ends were cut back, 4 bases at V and 5 bases at J, with 17 bases in the middle. The CDR3 covers 16 residues. Germline CDR1 is MNHNS and CDR2 is SASEGT. In DNA form, the CDR3 reads TGTGCCAGCAGTGCTCTTCCGGGAGGGGGAAATGAAAAACTGTTTTTT. It translates to CASSALPGGGNEKLFF.

This sequence joins TRBV7-2 and TRBJ2-7, with 7 bases lining up with TRBD1. Losses at the gene ends were 4 bases for V and 4 bases for J; bases not matched to a gene: 4. This CDR3 region has 13 residues. Germline V CDR1 and CDR2: SGHTA, FQGNSA. The chain's CDR3 is CASSSNRGYEQYF. Here the CDR3 DNA reads TGTGCCAGCAGCTCCAACAGGGGTTACGAGCAGTACTTC.

This sequence joins TRBV3-1 (or the pseudogene TRBV3-2) and TRBJ1-5, with 7 bases fitting TRBD1. The CDR3 sequence is 16 residues long. V trimming: 1 base; J trimming: 5 bases; junction bases outside the gene matches: 8. The V gene's germline CDR1 is LGHDT and CDR2 YNNKEL (reference sequence). The CDR3 DNA sequence: TGTGCCAGCAGCCAAGGTGTAGGGGGCGGCCATCAGCCCCAGCATTTT. This codes for CASSQGVGGGHQPQHF.

J is TRBJ1-2 and V is TRBV25-1; a weak D match, TRBD1 (6 bases). The CDR3 runs to 13 residues. Trimming left V 1 base short and J 8 bases short, with 11 bases between. Germline V gives CDR1 MGHDK, CDR2 SYGVNS. The CDR3 loop reads CASSESQGSGYTF. CDR3 DNA sequence: TGTGCCAGCAGTGAATCACAGGGCTCGGGCTACACCTTC.

The V call is TRBV5-5, the J call TRBJ2-6; D ambiguous. Germline V gives CDR1 SGHKS, CDR2 YYEKEE (reference sequence). V was trimmed by 3 bases and J by 0 bases, leaving 13 bases between them. The CDR3 contains 17 residues. The CDR3 spells CASSWVWAISGANVLTF. The CDR3 DNA is TGTGCCAGCAGCTGGGTATGGGCAATCTCTGGGGCCAACGTCCTGACTTTC. Full variable domain (missing parts from reference TRBV5-5 and TRBJ2-6): DAGVTQSPTHLIKTRGQQVTLRCSPISGHKSVSWYQQVLGQGPQFIFQYYEKEERGRGNFPDRFSARQFPNYSSELNVNALLLGDSALYLCASSWVWAISGANVLTFGAGSRLTVL.

The chain joins TRBV7-6 to TRBJ1-6; TRBD1 agrees at 7 bases. The CDR3 is 18 amino acids. V lost 0 bases to trimming and J lost 5 bases; unmatched junction nucleotides: 10. Looked up from germline, CDR1 is SGHVS and CDR2 is FNYEAQ. CDR3 coding DNA: TGTGCCAGCAGCTTAGCCCAGTTTCCGGGACAGAATAATTCACCCCTCCACTTT. Translation gives CASSLAQFPGQNNSPLHF.

The gene calls are TRBV24-1 and TRBJ1-1; tentative D call: TRBD1 (6 bases). V gave up 3 bases and J gave up 5 bases, with 15 bases separating them. The length of the CDR3 is 15 residues. The germline V gene has CDR1 KGHDR and CDR2 SFDVKD. CDR3 sequence: CATSDDQTGKTEAFF. Here the CDR3 DNA reads TGTGCCACCAGTGATGACCAGACAGGAAAGACTGAAGCTTTCTTT.

V gene TRBV4-1 combines with J gene TRBJ1-2, with D uncertain. Trimming cost V 0 bases and J 8 bases, with 13 bases left between them. The length of the CDR3 is 14 residues. Germline V gives CDR1 MGHRA, CDR2 YSYEKL. DNA of the CDR3: TGCGCCAGCAGCCAAGATAGAGAGGGCTTAGGCTACACCTTC. This gives the protein CASSQDREGLGYTF.

The chain joins TRBV5-4 to TRBJ2-2; no firm D call. The germline CDR1 and CDR2 sequences are SGHNT and YYREEE (reference sequence). This CDR3 is built from 12 residues. Trimming removed 3 bases from V and 5 bases from J, with 5 bases in between. The DNA for the CDR3 is TGTGCCAGCAGCTACAAAACCGGGGAGCTGTTTTTT. This gives the protein CASSYKTGELFF.

This clone has just one count. DNA for the CDR3: TGCGCCAGCAGCTTGGAAGGGGACAAGAACACCGGGGAGCTGTTTTTT. Its translation is CASSLEGDKNTGELFF. The chain joins TRBV5-1 to TRBJ2-2; D is possibly TRBD1 (6 bases). The V gene's germline CDR1 is SGHRS and CDR2 YFSETQ. The CDR3 extends over 16 amino acids. V was shortened by 0 bases and J by 1 base, with 10 bases between the two germline ends.

V usage is TRBV2 and J usage is TRBJ2-2, with TRBD2 matching over 10 bases. The CDR3 extends over 16 amino acids. The germline V gene encodes CDR1 SNHLY and CDR2 FYNNEI. With V trimmed by 5 bases and J by 6 bases, 9 bases remained unmatched. CDR3 nucleotide sequence: TGTGCCAGCAGTCTAACCGGGACTAGCGCTCCCGGGGAGCTGTTTTTT. Translated: CASSLTGTSAPGELFF.

This chain joins TRBV7-6 and TRBJ2-2, with 8 bases that match TRBD1. The CDR3 totals 15 residues. Germline V gene data show CDR1 as SGHVS and CDR2 as FNYEAQ. V was clipped by 8 bases and J by 1 base; unmatched bases: 6. CDR3 sequence (DNA): TGTGCCAGCGGACTTGGGACAGGGAACACCGGGGAGCTGTTTTTT. Its translation: CASGLGTGNTGELFF.

The chain links TRBV9 to TRBJ1-6, with D tentatively TRBD1 (6 bases). Germline V CDR1 and CDR2: SGDLS, YYNGEE. Deletions cut 4 bases from V and 8 bases from J, with 19 bases between. The CDR3 spans 16 residues. CDR3 nucleotide sequence: TGTGCCAGCAGCCCGAGAGCTACAGGGATTTATTCACCCCTCCACTTT. Its translation: CASSPRATGIYSPLHF.